The rows below give T cell receptor beta chains drawn from one sample of a study of early T cells in non-severe SARS-CoV-2 infection. TCRdb analysed the 5' RACE reads with MiXCR anew, one entry per CDR3 protein. Altogether tens of thousands of distinct CDR3 sequences are present, roughly 9.7% being singletons, with the ten largest covering about 12%. The sample comprised whole blood. The receptors originated from an adult who was a healthcare worker with PCR-confirmed SARS-CoV-2 infection or an uninfected control (not recorded which). CDR3s include the opening cysteine and the closing phenylalanine or tryptophan. D genes are given only for firm matches. Clone size is shown for a subset of rows, as once, few, many or a class of expanded clone.

CDR3 length | J gene | D gene | clone size | V gene | CDR3 protein | CDR3 DNA
14 | TRBJ2-7 | TRBD2 | many | TRBV5-6 | CASSFPGLAYEQYF | TGTGCCAGCAGCTTCCCGGGACTAGCCTACGAGCAGTACTTC
19 | TRBJ1-6 | TRBD1 | NA | TRBV20-1 | CSARASGTGVTSYNSPLHF | TGCAGTGCTAGAGCCTCCGGGACAGGGGTTACCTCCTATAATTCACCCCTCCACTTT
13 | TRBJ1-1 | NA | many | TRBV20-1 | CSARGGKNTEAFF | TGCAGTGCTAGGGGGGGAAAGAACACTGAAGCTTTCTTT
19 | TRBJ2-6 | NA | NA | TRBV4-2 | CASSQDRPMDLSGANVLTF | TGTGCCAGCAGCCAAGATCGGCCTATGGATTTATCTGGGGCCAACGTCCTGACTTTC
13 | TRBJ1-1 | NA | NA | TRBV21-1 | CASSKTGATEAFF | TGTGCCAGCAGCAAGACAGGGGCCACTGAAGCTTTCTTT
14 | TRBJ2-1 | NA | few | TRBV12-3/TRBV12-4 | CASSEGGSYNEQFF | TGTGCCAGCAGCGAAGGGGGCTCCTACAATGAGCAGTTCTTC
13 | TRBJ2-5 | TRBD2 | medium-sized | TRBV11-2 | CASSLWRGETQYF | TGTGCCAGCAGCTTATGGCGGGGGGAGACCCAGTACTTC
12 | TRBJ1-1 | NA | many | TRBV12-3/TRBV12-4 | CASSRDTSEAFF | TGTGCCAGCAGTCGGGACACCTCTGAAGCTTTCTTT
15 | TRBJ1-1 | TRBD1 | many | TRBV27 | CASSSRDSQNTEAFF | TGTGCCAGCAGTTCCCGGGACAGCCAGAACACTGAAGCTTTCTTT
16 | TRBJ2-1 | TRBD1 | many | TRBV10-3 | CAIRDTLGDRGDEQFF | TGTGCCATCAGGGATACCCTGGGCGACAGGGGAGATGAGCAGTTCTTC
15 | TRBJ2-6 | NA | many | TRBV7-3 | CASSPGGFGANVLTF | TGTGCCAGCAGCCCCGGCGGCTTTGGGGCCAACGTCCTGACTTTC
17 | TRBJ2-7 | TRBD2 | many | TRBV7-2 | CASSLGGLAGGQSEQYF | TGTGCCAGCAGCTTAGGAGGACTAGCGGGGGGGCAGAGCGAGCAGTACTTC
16 | TRBJ1-1 | NA | many | TRBV11-2 | CASSLDPLTGQTEAFF | TGTGCCAGCAGCTTAGACCCTTTGACCGGCCAGACTGAAGCTTTCTTT
13 | TRBJ1-6 | NA | once | TRBV10-3 | CAIRGRDNSPLHF | TGTGCCATCAGAGGACGGGATAATTCACCCCTCCACTTT
16 | TRBJ2-7 | NA | many | TRBV10-2 | CASSKWDTLSEDEQYF | TGCGCCAGCAGTAAATGGGACACCCTGAGTGAAGACGAGCAGTACTTC
15 | TRBJ1-4 | NA | NA | TRBV6-2/TRBV6-3 | CASSPGGETNEKLFF | TGTGCCAGCAGCCCCGGGGGCGAAACTAATGAAAAACTGTTTTTT
13 | TRBJ2-7 | NA | many | TRBV19 | CASSTGSFSSQYF | TGTGCCAGTAGTACAGGATCTTTCTCTTCGCAGTACTTC
15 | TRBJ2-1 | NA | few | TRBV7-2 | CASSLWQVSFPEQFF | TGTGCCAGCAGCTTATGGCAGGTTTCCTTCCCCGAGCAGTTCTTC
14 | TRBJ1-1 | TRBD1 | many | TRBV20-1 | CSARKVDRVTEAFF | TGCAGTGCTAGAAAAGTTGACAGGGTGACTGAAGCTTTCTTT
15 | TRBJ2-1 | TRBD2 | many | TRBV28 | CASSFRAGGPNEQFF | TGTGCCAGCAGTTTTAGGGCGGGGGGGCCGAATGAGCAGTTCTTC
15 | TRBJ1-2 | NA | many | TRBV25-1 | CASSVDPLGNYGYTF | TGTGCCAGCAGTGTCGACCCACTAGGGAACTATGGCTACACCTTC
14 | TRBJ2-7 | TRBD1 | few | TRBV5-1 | CASNTGTGSYEQYF | TGCGCCAGTAATACCGGGACAGGGTCCTACGAGCAGTACTTC